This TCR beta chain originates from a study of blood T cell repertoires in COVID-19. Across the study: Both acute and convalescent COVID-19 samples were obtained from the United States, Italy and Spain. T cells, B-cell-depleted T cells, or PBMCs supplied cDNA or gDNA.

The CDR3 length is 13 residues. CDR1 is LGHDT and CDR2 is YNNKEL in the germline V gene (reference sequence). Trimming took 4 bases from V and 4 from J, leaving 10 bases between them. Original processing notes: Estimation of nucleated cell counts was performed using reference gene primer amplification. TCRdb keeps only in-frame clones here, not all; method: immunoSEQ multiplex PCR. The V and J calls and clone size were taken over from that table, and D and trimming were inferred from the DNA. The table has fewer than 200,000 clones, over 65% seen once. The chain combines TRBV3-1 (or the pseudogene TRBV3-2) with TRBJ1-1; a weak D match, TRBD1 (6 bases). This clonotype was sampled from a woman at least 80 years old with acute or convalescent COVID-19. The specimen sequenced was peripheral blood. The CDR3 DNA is TGTGCCAGCAGCCTTCTCAGGGGCACTGAAGCTTTCTTT. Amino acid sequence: CASSLLRGTEAFF.